One and the same sample provided the 28 T cell receptor beta chains below, sequenced in a study of cytomegalovirus exposure and HLA in healthy donors. PCR employed 60 Vbeta and 13 Jbeta primers. The protocol was immunoSEQ multiplex PCR, while the TCRdb copy is restricted to in-frame clones and leaves out a portion. The table lists under 250,000 clones, around 80% of them singletons. The sample was PBMCs. These receptor sequences come from a male donor in good health and CMV-seronegative.

The chain joins TRBV9 to TRBJ2-1, with a tentative D call TRBD2 (6 bases). The V and J ends lost 3 bases and 0 bases respectively, with 10 bases between them. This CDR3 region has 15 residues. Germline CDR1 and CDR2: SGDLS and YYNGEE. CDR3 residues: CASSAAGYSYNEQFF. CDR3 sequence (DNA): TGTGCCAGCAGCGCAGCGGGTTACTCCTACAATGAGCAGTTCTTC. Supplemented by reference TRBV9 and TRBJ2-1, the full variable domain reads DSGVTQTPKHLITATGQRVTLRCSPRSGDLSVYWYQQSLDQGLQFLIQYYNGEERAKGNILERFSAQQFPDLHSELNLSSLELGDSALYFCASSAAGYSYNEQFFGPGTRLTVL.

The rearrangement uses TRBV27 and TRBJ1-1; D is perhaps TRBD1 (6 bases). The CDR3 runs 12 residues. Trimming removed 7 bases from V and 1 base from J, with 7 bases in between. The germline gives CDR1 MNHEY, CDR2 SMNVEV (reference sequence). The CDR3 spells CASNRANTEAFF. The CDR3 bases are TGTGCCAGCAACAGGGCGAACACTGAAGCTTTCTTT.

This chain joins TRBV5-1 and TRBJ2-5, with 10 positions matching TRBD2. Germline V gene data show CDR1 as SGHRS and CDR2 as YFSETQ. V lost 2 bases and J lost 1; bases outside the gene matches: 5. The CDR3 is 16 residues long. The CDR3 loop is CASSFGLAELQETQYF. The CDR3 DNA sequence: TGCGCCAGCAGCTTCGGACTAGCGGAGCTCCAAGAGACCCAGTACTTC.

The rearrangement links TRBV28 to TRBJ1-2; D is possibly TRBD1 (6 bases). V was cut by 8 bases and J by 7 bases, with 17 bases left in between. CDR3 length equals 13 residues. Per germline, CDR1 MDHEN and CDR2 SYDVKM. For the CDR3, the DNA is TGTGCCAGCGGTGTACAGGGTCAATTTGGCTACACCTTC. Protein sequence: CASGVQGQFGYTF.

This clone has only one observation. This CDR3 reads CASGGQGRLRPYEQYF. In DNA form, the CDR3 reads TGCGCCAGCGGGGGACAGGGGAGATTACGACCCTACGAGCAGTACTTC. V and J are TRBV5-1 and TRBJ2-7; 10 bases map to TRBD1. Germline CDR1 reads SGHRS; CDR2 reads YFSETQ. With 7 bases clipped from V and 2 bases from J, the junction kept 12 bases outside the gene matches. CDR3 size: 16 residues.

V is TRBV27 and J is TRBJ2-2; 8 bases line up with TRBD2. Germline assignment: CDR1 MNHEY and CDR2 SMNVEV (reference sequence). The V and J ends lost 0 bases and 0 bases, in that order; junction bases with no gene match: 3. The CDR3 length is 17 residues. The CDR3 is CASSLSSGGPNTGELFF. The CDR3 nucleotides are TGTGCCAGCAGTTTATCCAGCGGGGGCCCGAACACCGGGGAGCTGTTTTTT.

The chain joins TRBV6-5 to TRBJ2-7; a possible D gene is TRBD2 (6 bases). The CDR3 loop spans 14 amino acids. The V end lost 6 bases, the J end lost 2 bases, and 14 bases lay between the germline ends. CDR1 is MNHEY and CDR2 is SVGAGI in the germline V gene. The CDR3 region has the DNA TGTGCCAGCAGGACGAGTGCGGGGACCTACGAGCAGTACTTC. This gives the protein CASRTSAGTYEQYF.

V gene TRBV28 combines with J gene TRBJ2-1, with 13 bases lining up with TRBD2. V lost 6 bases, J lost 6 bases, and 5 bases stayed unmatched. Germline V CDR1 and CDR2: MDHEN, SYDVKM. The CDR3 sequence is 15 residues long. CDR3 sequence: CASRQGLAGINEQFF. The DNA for the CDR3 is TGTGCCAGCAGGCAGGGACTAGCGGGGATCAATGAGCAGTTCTTC.

The V and J genes are TRBV14 and TRBJ1-6; D possibly corresponds to TRBD1 (5 bases). The V gene lost 1 base and the J gene lost 15 bases, with 10 bases spanning the gap. The CDR3 is made up of 12 amino acids. Germline V gene lookup returns CDR1 SGHDN and CDR2 FVKESK. The CDR3 bases are TGTGCCAGCAGCCAAGTCAAAGGGGACCTCCACTTT. This sequence encodes CASSQVKGDLHF.

The chain joins TRBV10-3 to TRBJ1-1; D is perhaps TRBD1 (5 bases). The CDR3 runs to 13 residues. The V end lost 3 bases, the J end lost 1 base, and 6 bases lay between the germline ends. Germline V gene lookup returns CDR1 ENHRY and CDR2 SYGVKD. The CDR3: CAISEGANTEAFF. DNA for the CDR3: TGTGCCATCAGTGAAGGGGCGAACACTGAAGCTTTCTTT.

As for this clone: One end of the junction fails to match germline, which may point to a read error. The chain couples TRBV7-7 to TRBJ2-2, with 7 bases aligning to TRBD2. Germline-derived CDR1 and CDR2 are SSHAT and FNYEAQ (reference sequence). The CDR3 totals 15 residues. The CDR3 sequence: CASSLASGDTGELFF. CDR3 DNA sequence: TGTGCTAGCAGCTTGGCTAGCGGAGACACCGGGGAGCTGTTTTTT.

This clone came up a few times. The chain carries TRBV28 and TRBJ1-2, with a tentative D call TRBD1 (5 bases). Looked up from germline, CDR1 is MDHEN and CDR2 is SYDVKM. The V and J ends lost 5 bases and 7 bases respectively, with 14 bases between them. The CDR3 runs to 13 residues. Here the CDR3 reads CASSRPGIGGYTF. The CDR3 DNA follows: TGTGCCAGCAGTCGACCAGGGATCGGTGGCTACACCTTC.

The rearrangement joins TRBV5-1 to TRBJ1-1; 8 positions agree with TRBD1. The germline CDR1 and CDR2 sequences are SGHRS and YFSETQ. The junction had 3 bases not matched to a gene; V was cut back by 1 base and J by 1 base. The CDR3 runs 15 residues. CDR3 sequence (DNA): TGCGCCAGCAGCTTGCAGGGGGCGCCGAACACTGAAGCTTTCTTT. Amino acids: CASSLQGAPNTEAFF. Combining the CDR3 with reference TRBV5-1 and TRBJ1-1 gives the whole variable domain KAGVTQTPRYLIKTRGQQVTLSCSPISGHRSVSWYQQTPGQGLQFLFEYFSETQRNKGNFPGRFSGRQFSNSRSEMNVSTLELGDSALYLCASSLQGAPNTEAFFGQGTRLTVV.

The chain uses TRBV5-1 and TRBJ2-3; TRBD2 aligns across 7 bases. There are 15 residues in the CDR3. Germline V gene sequence: CDR1 SGHRS, CDR2 YFSETQ. This CDR3 is CSSMVGTTITDTQYF. Here the CDR3 DNA reads TGCTCATCCATGGTGGGGACTACTATCACAGATACGCAGTATTTT.

The chain combines TRBV4-1 with TRBJ2-2; 7 nucleotides agree with TRBD2. CDR1 MGHRA and CDR2 YSYEKL come from the germline V gene. J lost 4 bases, V lost 1 base, and 9 bases had no gene match. CDR3 size: 17 residues. Written as DNA, the CDR3 is TGCGCCAGCAGCCAAGGAGTGAGCGGGATAGCCACCGGGGAGCTGTTTTTT. Its translation: CASSQGVSGIATGELFF.

This chain joins TRBV21-1 and TRBJ2-5; TRBD1, as called in the table, went unchecked against the DNA. TRBV21-1 is classified as a pseudogene. CDR3 length: 16 residues. CDR3 coding DNA: TGTGCCAGCAGCAAAGTGAGGGGGCAAGGCCAAGAGACCCAGTACTTC. This gives the protein CASSKVRGQGQETQYF.

This clone was counted a few times. V usage is TRBV5-1 and J usage is TRBJ2-1, with TRBD2 identical over 10 bases. The CDR3 covers 15 residues. Germline V gene sequence: CDR1 SGHRS, CDR2 YFSETQ. Trimming took 3 bases from V and 8 from J; bases not matched to a gene: 8. CDR3 in amino acids: CASSSGLAPSDEQFF. CDR3 nucleotides: TGCGCCAGCAGCTCGGGACTAGCGCCTTCTGATGAGCAGTTCTTC.

This chain uses TRBV28 with TRBJ2-7, with TRBD1 as a possible D gene (5 bases). V lost 6 bases to trimming and J lost 1 base, with 13 bases between them. The germline gives CDR1 MDHEN, CDR2 SYDVKM. The CDR3 sequence is 14 residues long. CDR3 coding DNA: TGTGCCAGCAGCGGACATAGTTTTTCCTACGAGCAGTACTTC. Amino acids: CASSGHSFSYEQYF.

The chain recombines TRBV19 with TRBJ1-1, with 11 bases identical to TRBD1. Germline-derived CDR1 and CDR2 are LNHDA and SQIVND (reference sequence). The junction had 6 bases not matched to a gene; V was cut back by 6 bases and J by 0 bases. The CDR3 consists of 16 residues. The CDR3: CASRGQGVPMNTEAFF. In DNA form, the CDR3 reads TGTGCCAGTAGGGGACAGGGGGTGCCGATGAACACTGAAGCTTTCTTT.

This clone has more than one count but fewer than ten. V is TRBV5-1 and J is TRBJ1-4, with 9 bases aligning to TRBD1. Unmatched junction bases numbered 6, after V lost 4 bases and J lost 8 bases. The CDR3 runs 14 residues. From germline, CDR1 is SGHRS and CDR2 YFSETQ. The DNA for the CDR3 is TGCGCCAGCAGCCTGGGACAGGGAGCGGAAAAACTGTTTTTT. Translating it yields CASSLGQGAEKLFF.

V gene TRBV5-4 combines with J gene TRBJ2-2; 14 nucleotides line up with TRBD2. The junction had 7 bases not matched to a gene; V was cut back by 6 bases and J by 6 bases. This CDR3 region has 16 residues. Germline V gene data show CDR1 as SGHNT and CDR2 as YYREEE (reference sequence). CDR3 nucleotide sequence: TGTGCCAGCACCGCGGGACTAGCGGGAGTCGCCGGGGAGCTGTTTTTT. Its translation: CASTAGLAGVAGELFF.

The rearrangement uses TRBV2 and TRBJ2-1; 13 bases are a match to TRBD2. There are 15 residues in the CDR3. V lost 7 bases and J lost 7; bases outside the gene matches: 7. Germline V CDR1 and CDR2: SNHLY, FYNNEI. The CDR3 is CASTRGLAGVNEQFF. The DNA for the CDR3 is TGTGCCAGCACCAGAGGACTAGCGGGAGTTAATGAGCAGTTCTTC. Full variable domain (remainder filled in from reference TRBV2 and TRBJ2-1): EPEVTQTPSHQVTQMGQEVILRCVPISNHLYFYWYRQILGQKVEFLVSFYNNEISEKSEIFDDQFSVERPDGSNFTLKIRSTKLEDSAMYFCASTRGLAGVNEQFFGPGTRLTVL.

The chain joins TRBV19 to TRBJ2-2; D not resolved. Germline-derived CDR1 and CDR2 are LNHDA and SQIVND (reference sequence). The CDR3 spans 12 residues. The V and J ends lost 3 bases and 5 bases respectively, with 4 bases between them. The CDR3: CASSIQTGELFF. The DNA of the CDR3 is TGTGCCAGTAGTATCCAAACCGGGGAGCTGTTTTTT. The variable domain in full, completed from reference TRBV19 and TRBJ2-2, reads DGGITQSPKYLFRKEGQNVTLSCEQNLNHDAMYWYRQDPGQGLRLIYYSQIVNDFQKGDIAEGYSVSREKKESFPLTVTSAQKNPTAFYLCASSIQTGELFFGEGSRLTVL.

This chain connects TRBV9 to TRBJ2-3, with D tentatively TRBD2 (6 bases). This CDR3 is 16 amino acids long. V lost 0 bases, J lost 0 bases, and 11 bases lay in between. Germline CDR1 is SGDLS and CDR2 is YYNGEE. As DNA, the CDR3 is TGTGCCAGCAGCGTAGCGGAGGGGTCTAGCACAGATACGCAGTATTTT. This sequence encodes CASSVAEGSSTDTQYF. The full variable domain, its missing parts supplied by reference TRBV9 and TRBJ2-3, is DSGVTQTPKHLITATGQRVTLRCSPRSGDLSVYWYQQSLDQGLQFLIQYYNGEERAKGNILERFSAQQFPDLHSELNLSSLELGDSALYFCASSVAEGSSTDTQYFGPGTRLTVL.

The rearrangement links TRBV7-9 to TRBJ1-4, with a possible D match to TRBD1 (6 bases). Germline V gene sequence: CDR1 SEHNR, CDR2 FQNEAQ (reference sequence). The CDR3 length is 14 residues. Trimming cost V 5 bases and J 4 bases, with 11 bases left between them. For the CDR3, the DNA is TGTGCCAGCAGCCTCGGACAGATTAATGAAAAACTGTTTTTT. The encoded protein is CASSLGQINEKLFF.

This sequence joins TRBV4-1 and TRBJ2-7, with D maybe TRBD2 (6 bases). Germline V gene data show CDR1 as MGHRA and CDR2 as YSYEKL. CDR3 length: 14 residues. V was clipped by 2 bases and J by 4 bases, with 12 bases between them. CDR3 sequence reads: CASSQPGLLYEQYF. The CDR3, as DNA: TGCGCCAGCAGCCAACCGGGACTCTTATACGAGCAGTACTTC.

This chain links TRBV27 with TRBJ1-1; TRBD1 agrees at 7 bases. Trimming at V came to 2 bases and at J to 4 bases, leaving 4 bases not matched to a gene. The CDR3 is made up of 14 amino acids. Germline loops: CDR1 MNHEY, CDR2 SMNVEV (reference sequence). The CDR3 DNA follows: TGTGCCAGCAGTTTACTCTCAGGGGGCACTGAAGCTTTCTTT. Its protein is CASSLLSGGTEAFF.

This chain connects TRBV15 to TRBJ2-3; 12 bases agree with TRBD2. CDR3 size: 14 residues. Trimming took 5 bases from V and 10 from J; bases not matched to a gene: 7. CDR1 is LNHNV and CDR2 is YYDKDF in the germline V gene (reference sequence). The CDR3: CATSFLAGGKAQYF. As DNA, the CDR3 is TGTGCCACCAGCTTCCTAGCGGGAGGGAAGGCGCAGTATTTT.